The 24 T cell receptor beta chains below all came from one sample that was sequenced in a study of spatial heterogeneity in lung cancer. MiXCR, run by TCRdb on the 5' RACE reads, gives a single entry per CDR3 protein. The sample yields 60,000 to 75,000 distinct CDR3 sequences, 6.3% seen once. Time point specified: sample taken at primary tumor resection. Sequencing used PBMCs, obtained at surgery. The receptors were gathered from a female donor with early-stage non-small cell lung cancer.

This clonotype was seen many times. The CDR3 nucleotides read TGTGCCAGCAGTCCCCGGACTCGGGGGGAGACCCAGTACTTC. Protein product: CASSPRTRGETQYF. J is TRBJ2-5 and V is TRBV12-3 or TRBV12-4; D is possibly TRBD2 (6 bases). This CDR3 is 14 amino acids long. V lost 5 bases and J 5 bases, leaving 15 bases between the germline ends.

The chain uses TRBV10-3 and TRBJ2-3; 8 nucleotides align to TRBD1. The length of the CDR3 is 15 residues. CDR1 is ENHRY and CDR2 is SYGVKD in the germline V gene. V shed 7 bases, J shed 0 bases, and the junction held 6 bases outside the gene matches. CDR3 protein: CAITTGQASTDTQYF. The CDR3 bases are TGTGCCATCACCACGGGACAGGCGAGCACAGATACGCAGTATTTT.

This chain connects TRBV20-1 to TRBJ1-1, with D unresolved. The CDR3 runs 12 residues. CDR1 and CDR2 (germline): DFQATT, SNEGSKA (reference sequence). Between the trimmed V and J ends, which lost 5 bases and 2 bases, there was a span of 9 bases. CDR3 nucleotide sequence: TGCAGTGCTGGAGCCTTTAACACTGAAGCTTTCTTT. This sequence encodes CSAGAFNTEAFF.

The chain is built from TRBV21-1 and TRBJ1-2; the tabulated D call, TRBD1, remains unverified against the DNA. TRBV21-1 is shown as a pseudogene. The CDR3 runs to 11 residues. CDR3: CASRGLEGYTF. In DNA form, the CDR3 reads TGTGCCAGCAGGGGGCTCGAGGGCTACACCTTC.

This clonotype was counted ten times or more. The chain combines TRBV20-1 with TRBJ1-6; D might be TRBD1 (6 bases). Germline lookup yields CDR1 DFQATT and CDR2 SNEGSKA (reference sequence). The V end was cut by 5 bases, the J end by 6 bases, with 11 bases between. The CDR3 consists of 13 residues. The CDR3 nucleotides are TGCAGTGCTGAGGGGGTGCCTAATTCACCCCTCCACTTT. Translated, it gives CSAEGVPNSPLHF.

This clonotype was seen many times. The rearrangement joins TRBV24-1 to TRBJ2-5; TRBD2 matches 7 bases. The CDR3 sequence is 15 residues long. Germline V gene sequence: CDR1 KGHDR, CDR2 SFDVKD. The junction had 5 bases not matched to a gene; V was cut back by 4 bases and J by 1 base. The CDR3 DNA reads as TGTGCCACCAGTGACGCGCGGGGGACCCAAGAGACCCAGTACTTC. Protein: CATSDARGTQETQYF.

This clonotype was recorded at least ten times. CDR3 in amino acids: CASTPLADTQYF. CDR3 coding DNA: TGTGCCAGCACCCCCTTGGCGGATACGCAGTATTTT. The rearrangement joins TRBV7-2 to TRBJ2-3; no firm D call. The CDR3 is made up of 12 amino acids. Germline V gives CDR1 SGHTA, CDR2 FQGNSA. V was clipped by 7 bases and J by 6 bases, with 11 bases between them.

This clonotype was counted only a few times. This chain connects TRBV6-1 to TRBJ2-7; D is uncertain. Looked up from germline, CDR1 is MNHNS and CDR2 is SASEGT. This CDR3 spans 11 amino acids. Trimming shortened V by 8 bases and J by 4 bases, and 9 bases separated the two germline ends. CDR3 nucleotides: TGTGCCAGCCGGGTGGAATACGAGCAGTACGTC. It is translated as CASRVEYEQYV.

This clonotype occurred a few times. V and J are TRBV7-9 and TRBJ2-1, with TRBD1 identical over 11 bases. V trimming: 5 bases; J trimming: 7 bases; junction bases outside the gene matches: 4. Looked up from germline, CDR1 is SEHNR and CDR2 is FQNEAQ (reference sequence). The length of the CDR3 is 14 residues. CDR3 amino acids: CASSRGQGANEQFF. The CDR3 DNA reads TGTGCCAGCAGCCGAGGACAGGGGGCGAATGAGCAGTTCTTC.

This clonotype showed up many times. This chain connects TRBV6-5 to TRBJ1-4, with 7 bases that match TRBD1. Unmatched junction bases numbered 15, after V lost 7 bases and J lost 7 bases. Germline V gene data show CDR1 as MNHEY and CDR2 as SVGAGI. This CDR3 region has 16 residues. DNA for the CDR3: TGTGCCAGCACCACGAGGCTTACAGGGGTTGGTGAAAAACTGTTTTTT. As protein: CASTTRLTGVGEKLFF.

The chain employs TRBV20-1 and TRBJ1-5; 12 nucleotides match TRBD1. CDR3 size: 16 residues. With V trimmed by 6 bases and J by 7 bases, 13 bases remained unmatched. Germline CDR1 is DFQATT and CDR2 is SNEGSKA (reference sequence). CDR3 nucleotide sequence: TGCAGTGCCGGCCGGTGGGACAGGGGGCCGTACCAGCCCCAGCATTTT. This translates into CSAGRWDRGPYQPQHF.

The CDR3 bases are TGTGCCAGCATCCGGTATCCTGGACTAGCGGGGGGAACCTACGAGCAGTACGTC. It encodes CASIRYPGLAGGTYEQYV. The chain recombines TRBV5-6 with TRBJ2-7, with 14 bases that match TRBD2. V was pared by 6 bases and J by 2 bases, with 13 bases of the junction left unmatched. Per the germline V gene, CDR1 is SGHDT and CDR2 is YYEEEE. CDR3 length equals 18 residues.

There are many counts of this clonotype. The V and J genes are TRBV29-1 and TRBJ1-1; 7 nucleotides line up with TRBD1. Germline V lookup: CDR1 SQVTM, CDR2 ANQGSEA. With V trimmed by 6 bases and J by 11 bases, 15 bases remained unmatched. The CDR3 is made up of 13 amino acids. CDR3 bases: TGCAGCGTCTACACCGACAGGGCGTATTGGGCTTTCTTT. It is translated as CSVYTDRAYWAFF.

This clonotype counts as medium-sized. The chain employs TRBV28 and TRBJ2-7; TRBD1 aligns across 9 bases. The ends lost 5 bases at V and 2 bases at J; junction bases unmatched: 4. The germline V gene encodes CDR1 MDHEN and CDR2 SYDVKM. CDR3 length: 14 amino acids. The CDR3, as DNA: TGTGCCAGCAGTCCCGGGACAGGGACCTACGAGCAGTACTTC. This codes for CASSPGTGTYEQYF. Drawing the rest from reference TRBV28 and TRBJ2-7, the complete variable domain is DVKVTQSSRYLVKRTGEKVFLECVQDMDHENMFWYRQDPGLGLRLIYFSYDVKMKEKGDIPEGYSVSREKKERFSLILESASTNQTSMYLCASSPGTGTYEQYFGPGTRLTVT.

This clonotype was counted ten times or more. The chain joins TRBV6-6 to TRBJ1-3; no firm D call. V was pared by 0 bases and J by 4 bases, with 10 bases between. The CDR3 contains 15 residues. Germline V gene sequence: CDR1 MNHNY, CDR2 SVGAGI (reference sequence). The CDR3 spells CASSYSPARGNTIYF. In DNA form, the CDR3 reads TGTGCCAGCAGTTACTCGCCGGCGAGGGGAAACACCATATATTTT.

The V and J genes are TRBV28 and TRBJ1-5; TRBD1 matches at 8 bases. Germline lookup yields CDR1 MDHEN and CDR2 SYDVKM. This CDR3 region has 16 residues. The V segment lost 7 bases and the J segment 3 bases; nucleotides outside the gene matches: 11. The CDR3 sequence: CASTFEGRGPNQPQHF. The CDR3 bases are TGTGCCAGCACCTTTGAGGGCAGGGGGCCCAATCAGCCCCAGCATTTT. Using reference TRBV28 and TRBJ1-5 for the parts outside the CDR3, the full variable domain is DVKVTQSSRYLVKRTGEKVFLECVQDMDHENMFWYRQDPGLGLRLIYFSYDVKMKEKGDIPEGYSVSREKKERFSLILESASTNQTSMYLCASTFEGRGPNQPQHFGDGTRLSIL.

This clonotype was observed a handful of times. This chain joins TRBV6-5 and TRBJ2-5, with D perhaps matching TRBD2 (6 bases). The germline V gene has CDR1 MNHEY and CDR2 SVGAGI. Trimming left V 7 bases short and J 5 bases short, with 20 bases between. This CDR3 is 15 amino acids long. The CDR3 region is CASTTYGGFEETQYF. The CDR3 nucleotides read TGTGCCAGCACTACCTATGGGGGGTTTGAGGAGACCCAGTACTTC.

The CDR3 loop reads CACYRGRNTEAFF. The CDR3 region has the DNA TGTGCCTGTTACAGGGGGCGGAACACTGAAGCTTTCTTT. The rearrangement uses TRBV30 and TRBJ1-1; 9 positions agree with TRBD1. The CDR3 consists of 13 residues. The V segment lost 6 bases and the J segment 1 base; nucleotides outside the gene matches: 3. CDR1 is GTSNPN, CDR2 SVGIG, per germline (reference sequence).

This clonotype appeared many times. The rearrangement uses TRBV7-8 and TRBJ2-3; D gene uncertain. Germline CDR1 SGHVS, CDR2 FQNEAQ. CDR3 length equals 20 residues. The ends were cut back, 5 bases at V and 3 bases at J, with 30 bases in the middle. The DNA of the CDR3 is TGTGCCAGCAGCCCTCTGCCCCCCCTCCAACACAGCCTTGGGACAGATACGCAGTATTTT. The encoded protein is CASSPLPPLQHSLGTDTQYF.

This clonotype was picked up a small number of times. The chain combines TRBV6-1 with TRBJ2-2, with D tentatively TRBD1 (6 bases). V was shortened by 10 bases and J by 2 bases, with 20 bases between the two germline ends. The CDR3 spans 16 residues. Germline CDR1 reads MNHNS; CDR2 reads SASEGT. The CDR3 loop reads CATWPPDRSNTGELFF. DNA for the CDR3: TGTGCCACCTGGCCGCCTGACAGGTCTAACACCGGGGAGCTGTTTTTT.

This clonotype was counted between two and nine times. This chain connects TRBV10-1 to TRBJ1-6, with TRBD1 matching 7 bases. The J segment lost 5 bases and the V segment lost 6 bases, leaving 4 bases of the junction unmatched. Germline CDR1 is WNHNN and CDR2 is SYGVQD (reference sequence). The CDR3 sequence is 14 residues long. CDR3 residues: CASSMGQNNSPLHF. The CDR3 DNA sequence: TGCGCCAGCAGCATGGGACAGAATAATTCACCCCTCCACTTT.

At least ten counts were recorded for this clonotype. J is TRBJ2-2 and V is TRBV5-1; no firm D call. There are 13 residues in the CDR3. Trimming removed 0 bases at V and 3 bases at J, with 3 bases between. From germline, CDR1 is SGHRS and CDR2 YFSETQ. The chain's CDR3 is CASSLGHTGELFF. The DNA of the CDR3 is TGCGCCAGCAGCTTGGGTCACACCGGGGAGCTGTTTTTT.

This clonotype was recorded at least ten times. The gene calls are TRBV10-3 and TRBJ2-3; 9 nucleotides agree with TRBD1. With V trimmed by 6 bases and J by 4 bases, 8 bases remained unmatched. Germline-derived CDR1 and CDR2 are ENHRY and SYGVKD. This CDR3 has 15 residues. The CDR3 sequence: CAIRQTGGEADTQYF. CDR3 coding DNA: TGTGCCATCAGACAGACAGGGGGAGAAGCAGATACGCAGTATTTT.

This clonotype was seen only a few times. The rearrangement uses TRBV11-1 and TRBJ2-3; D may be TRBD1 (6 bases). The CDR3 consists of 14 residues. V was trimmed by 5 bases and J by 1 base, leaving 10 bases between them. Per germline, CDR1 SGHAT and CDR2 FQDESV (reference sequence). CDR3 sequence: CASSTAGGTDTQYF. In nucleotides, the CDR3 is TGTGCCAGCAGCACGGCAGGGGGCACAGATACGCAGTATTTT.